The rows below give T cell receptor beta chains drawn from one sample of a study of shared clonotypes between healthy human individuals. Sequencing used immunoSEQ multiplex PCR; TCRdb keeps in-frame clones, though not all of them. The sample contains a few hundred thousand clones, about 96% of which appear only once. The sample was naive CD4+ T cells sorted from blood. The source of these receptors is a woman between 25 and 40 years old in good health. The CDR3 runs from the conserved cysteine through the conserved F or W. The order of the fields is J gene, D gene, V gene, clone size, CDR3 DNA, CDR3 protein. The D gene is left open where the match is weak. The size of a clone is reported for some rows only, either as once, few or many, or as a class for expanded clones.

j_gene: TRBJ2-3
d_gene: NA
v_gene: TRBV6-1
abundance: NA
CDR3nt: TGTGCCAGCAGTGAATTCCCAGGGAGAATAGATACGCAGTATTTT
CDR3aa: CASSEFPGRIDTQYF

j_gene: TRBJ2-7
d_gene: NA
v_gene: TRBV28
abundance: once
CDR3nt: TGTGCCGCCAAAACCGGGGATTCCTACGAGCAGTACTTC
CDR3aa: CAAKTGDSYEQYF

j_gene: TRBJ1-5
d_gene: TRBD1
v_gene: TRBV6-5
abundance: NA
CDR3nt: TGTGCCAGCAGTTCCGCACAGGGGGATCAGCCCCAGCATTTT
CDR3aa: CASSSAQGDQPQHF

j_gene: TRBJ1-1
d_gene: NA
v_gene: TRBV7-9
abundance: NA
CDR3nt: TGTGCCAGCAGCTTGGATATGGACAGCACTGAAGCTTTCTTT
CDR3aa: CASSLDMDSTEAFF

j_gene: TRBJ2-7
d_gene: NA
v_gene: TRBV4-2
abundance: once
CDR3nt: TGTGCCAGCAGCCAAGAGGCGGCGGGGGCCCCGGCCTACTACGAGCAGTACTTC
CDR3aa: CASSQEAAGAPAYYEQYF

j_gene: TRBJ2-7
d_gene: TRBD2
v_gene: TRBV25-1
abundance: once
CDR3nt: TGTGCCAGCAGCCTCGGGAGCGGGGCCAACTACGAGCAGTACTTC
CDR3aa: CASSLGSGANYEQYF

j_gene: TRBJ2-1
d_gene: NA
v_gene: TRBV21-1
abundance: NA
CDR3nt: TGTGCCAGCAGCCACCACGATGGGGGGAGGATGAACAATGAGCAGTTCTTC
CDR3aa: CASSHHDGGRMNNEQFF

j_gene: TRBJ2-3
d_gene: NA
v_gene: TRBV4-1
abundance: NA
CDR3nt: TGCGCCAGCAGCCAAGAAAGGCGAGGCGATACGCAGTATTTT
CDR3aa: CASSQERRGDTQYF

j_gene: TRBJ2-1
d_gene: TRBD2
v_gene: TRBV27
abundance: NA
CDR3nt: TGTGCCAGCAGTTTAAGGCTAGCGGGAGTTAATGAGCAGTTCTTC
CDR3aa: CASSLRLAGVNEQFF

j_gene: TRBJ2-1
d_gene: TRBD1
v_gene: TRBV7-3
abundance: NA
CDR3nt: TGTGCCAGCAGCACCAGCGGAGGGACAGGGAATGAGCAGTTCTTC
CDR3aa: CASSTSGGTGNEQFF

j_gene: TRBJ2-3
d_gene: TRBD2
v_gene: TRBV5-1
abundance: NA
CDR3nt: TGCGCCAGCAGCGCGGGACGGACTAGCGGGACTGAAGATACGCAGTATTTT
CDR3aa: CASSAGRTSGTEDTQYF

j_gene: TRBJ1-2
d_gene: NA
v_gene: TRBV28
abundance: NA
CDR3nt: TGTGCCAGCAGTCGGACAGCAACTAACTATGGCTACACCTTC
CDR3aa: CASSRTATNYGYTF

j_gene: TRBJ2-2
d_gene: TRBD1
v_gene: TRBV18
abundance: NA
CDR3nt: TGTGCCAGCTCACCTCCGGGACAGGGGCCGTTAACCGGGGAGCTGTTTTTT
CDR3aa: CASSPPGQGPLTGELFF

j_gene: TRBJ2-5
d_gene: TRBD2
v_gene: TRBV14
abundance: NA
CDR3nt: TGTGCCAGCAGCGACCTAGCGGGAGAAGTGAGGACCCAGTACTTC
CDR3aa: CASSDLAGEVRTQYF

j_gene: TRBJ1-5
d_gene: NA
v_gene: TRBV18
abundance: NA
CDR3nt: TGTGCCAGCTCACCTAGGGAGCCAGGGCAGCCCCAGCATTTT
CDR3aa: CASSPREPGQPQHF

j_gene: TRBJ2-5
d_gene: TRBD1
v_gene: TRBV25-1
abundance: NA
CDR3nt: TGTGCCAGCAGAACGGGACAGGGTATAGAGACCCAGTACTTC
CDR3aa: CASRTGQGIETQYF

j_gene: TRBJ2-3
d_gene: TRBD1
v_gene: TRBV10-2
abundance: NA
CDR3nt: TGCGCCGGCAGAGACAGGGCTTCCACAGATACGCAGTATTTT
CDR3aa: CAGRDRASTDTQYF

j_gene: TRBJ1-5
d_gene: NA
v_gene: TRBV5-6
abundance: NA
CDR3nt: TGTGCCAGCAACTCCCCAAACCACAGGTGGAGCAATCAGCCCCAGCATTTT
CDR3aa: CASNSPNHRWSNQPQHF

j_gene: TRBJ1-1
d_gene: NA
v_gene: TRBV5-1
abundance: NA
CDR3nt: TGCGCCACCAAGGACGGGGAGAACACTGAAGCTTTCTTT
CDR3aa: CATKDGENTEAFF

j_gene: TRBJ1-1
d_gene: NA
v_gene: TRBV20-1
abundance: NA
CDR3nt: TGCAGTGCAATGGCGTGGACTGAAGCTTTCTTT
CDR3aa: CSAMAWTEAFF

j_gene: TRBJ2-1
d_gene: TRBD1
v_gene: TRBV19
abundance: NA
CDR3nt: TGTGCCAGTAGTATTAACCCCGGGACAGGGCGACACAATGAGCAGTTCTTC
CDR3aa: CASSINPGTGRHNEQFF

j_gene: TRBJ2-7
d_gene: TRBD1
v_gene: TRBV28
abundance: NA
CDR3nt: TGTGCCAGCACCGTGGCCGGGACAGCCTCCTACGAGCAGTACTTC
CDR3aa: CASTVAGTASYEQYF

j_gene: TRBJ2-2
d_gene: TRBD1
v_gene: TRBV5-4
abundance: NA
CDR3nt: TGTGCCAGCAGCCGAGGACAGGGGGCATCCGGGGAGCTGTTTTTT
CDR3aa: CASSRGQGASGELFF

j_gene: TRBJ2-5
d_gene: TRBD2
v_gene: TRBV18
abundance: NA
CDR3nt: TGTGCCAGCTCGCTGTTCCCGGGACTAGCGGGAGGACAAGAGACCCAGTACTTC
CDR3aa: CASSLFPGLAGGQETQYF

j_gene: TRBJ2-5
d_gene: TRBD2
v_gene: TRBV6-1
abundance: NA
CDR3nt: TGTGCCAGCAGTGAAGCGCCTAGCGGGGCCGTCCAAGAGACCCAGTACTTC
CDR3aa: CASSEAPSGAVQETQYF

j_gene: TRBJ2-1
d_gene: TRBD2
v_gene: TRBV28
abundance: NA
CDR3nt: TGTGCCAGCACCAAACGGGCGGGAGGGCCGTTTTATGAGCAGTTCTTC
CDR3aa: CASTKRAGGPFYEQFF

j_gene: TRBJ1-1
d_gene: NA
v_gene: TRBV11-2
abundance: NA
CDR3nt: TGTGCCAGCAGCTTACGAGGCAGCTTGAACACTGAAGCTTTCTTT
CDR3aa: CASSLRGSLNTEAFF

j_gene: TRBJ2-1
d_gene: TRBD2
v_gene: TRBV19
abundance: NA
CDR3nt: TGTGCCAGTAGGATTAGACTAGCGGGAGGGTATGAGCAGTTCTTC
CDR3aa: CASRIRLAGGYEQFF

j_gene: TRBJ2-1
d_gene: TRBD2
v_gene: TRBV6-6
abundance: NA
CDR3nt: TGTGCCAGCAGGAACTCTAGCGGGAAAGTCTACAATGAGCAGTTCTTC
CDR3aa: CASRNSSGKVYNEQFF

j_gene: TRBJ2-7
d_gene: TRBD2
v_gene: TRBV15
abundance: NA
CDR3nt: TGTGCCACCAGCAGAGATATAGCGGGAGGGTTCTACGAGCAGTACTTC
CDR3aa: CATSRDIAGGFYEQYF

j_gene: TRBJ2-7
d_gene: NA
v_gene: TRBV27
abundance: NA
CDR3nt: TGTGCCAGCAGCCCAGGATACTCCTACGAGCAGTACTTC
CDR3aa: CASSPGYSYEQYF

j_gene: TRBJ2-2
d_gene: NA
v_gene: TRBV27
abundance: NA
CDR3nt: TGTGCCAGCAGTTTAACCCCCAGGGGCGCAGACGGGGAGCTGTTTTTT
CDR3aa: CASSLTPRGADGELFF

j_gene: TRBJ2-7
d_gene: NA
v_gene: TRBV7-4
abundance: NA
CDR3nt: TGTGCCAGCAGCTTAGCGCGGCAGCCATCCTACGAGCAGTACTTC
CDR3aa: CASSLARQPSYEQYF

j_gene: TRBJ2-1
d_gene: NA
v_gene: TRBV28
abundance: NA
CDR3nt: TGTGCCAGCAGCGTTGGTTGGGGTGAGCAGTTCTTC
CDR3aa: CASSVGWGEQFF

j_gene: TRBJ2-7
d_gene: TRBD1
v_gene: TRBV18
abundance: NA
CDR3nt: TGTGCCAGCTCAGCCGGGACAGTCTCCTACGAGCAGTACTTC
CDR3aa: CASSAGTVSYEQYF

j_gene: TRBJ1-6
d_gene: NA
v_gene: TRBV28
abundance: NA
CDR3nt: TGTGCCAGTCTGGGGTTCGGATCACCCCTCCACTTT
CDR3aa: CASLGFGSPLHF